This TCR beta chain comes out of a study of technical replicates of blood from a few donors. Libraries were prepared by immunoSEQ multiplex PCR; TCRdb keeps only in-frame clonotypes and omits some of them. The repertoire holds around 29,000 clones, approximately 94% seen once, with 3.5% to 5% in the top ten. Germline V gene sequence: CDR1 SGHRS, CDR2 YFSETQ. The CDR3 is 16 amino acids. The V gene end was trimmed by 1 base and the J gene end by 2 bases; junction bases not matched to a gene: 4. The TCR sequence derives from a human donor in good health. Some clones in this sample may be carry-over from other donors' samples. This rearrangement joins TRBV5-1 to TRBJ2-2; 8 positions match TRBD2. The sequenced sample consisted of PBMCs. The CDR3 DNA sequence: TGCGCCAGCAGCTTGAGTAGCGGGGTAAACACCGGGGAGCTGTTTTTT. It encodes CASSLSSGVNTGELFF. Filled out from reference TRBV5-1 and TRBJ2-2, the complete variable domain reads KAGVTQTPRYLIKTRGQQVTLSCSPISGHRSVSWYQQTPGQGLQFLFEYFSETQRNKGNFPGRFSGRQFSNSRSEMNVSTLELGDSALYLCASSLSSGVNTGELFFGEGSRLTVL.